The 30 T cell receptor beta chains below were found in one sample sequenced in a study of blood T cell repertoires in COVID-19. Assay: immunoSEQ multiplex PCR; the TCRdb copy retains only in-frame clones and omits some. Of 380,000 or so clones listed, roughly 87% were seen once; the top ten hold approximately 2.1%. Sequencing was carried out using PBMCs or T cells enriched from blood (not recorded which). The receptor source for this set is a woman in her 40s with acute COVID-19.

The rearrangement uses TRBV19 and TRBJ2-3; 10 nucleotides align to TRBD2. J gave up 0 bases and V 7 bases, and 4 bases lay outside the gene matches. The germline V gene has CDR1 LNHDA and CDR2 SQIVND (reference sequence). The length of the CDR3 is 15 residues. Here the CDR3 reads CASTSGGASTDTQYF. The CDR3 DNA is TGTGCCAGTACTAGCGGGGGTGCTAGCACAGATACGCAGTATTTT.

J is TRBJ2-7 and V is TRBV4-2; maybe TRBD2 (6 bases). Germline CDR1 is LGHNA and CDR2 is YNFKEQ. The germline V and J ends were trimmed by 1 base and 4 bases, with 11 bases remaining between them. CDR3 length: 14 amino acids. The CDR3 here is CASSQVLAQYEQYF. DNA for the CDR3: TGTGCCAGCAGCCAAGTTCTAGCGCAGTACGAGCAGTACTTC.

V usage is TRBV9 and J usage is TRBJ2-5; TRBD2 agrees at 7 bases. This CDR3 has 14 residues. Trimming cost V 3 bases and J 5 bases; bases outside gene matches: 7. Looked up from germline, CDR1 is SGDLS and CDR2 is YYNGEE. CDR3 loop: CASSGLAAGETQYF. The CDR3 region has the DNA TGTGCCAGCAGCGGGCTAGCGGCCGGGGAGACCCAGTACTTC.

This clone was detected once. J is TRBJ1-5 and V is TRBV6-1; 10 positions match TRBD1. CDR1 and CDR2 from the germline V gene are MNHNS and SASEGT. This CDR3 comprises 16 residues. The trim removed 4 bases at V and 0 bases at J, leaving 3 bases unmatched. The CDR3 DNA reads as TGTGCCAGCAGTGTCGGGACAGGGGATAGCAATCAGCCCCAGCATTTT. It codes for CASSVGTGDSNQPQHF.

The sample holds a few counts of this clone. The chain employs TRBV19 and TRBJ2-7; 9 bases map to TRBD1. CDR1 is LNHDA and CDR2 is SQIVND in the germline V gene (reference sequence). The CDR3 spans 15 residues. V shed 3 bases and J 5 bases; nucleotides not matched to a gene: 8. Here the CDR3 reads CASSIGQGRVDEQYF. The CDR3 DNA reads TGTGCCAGTAGTATTGGACAGGGGAGGGTGGACGAGCAGTACTTC.

The chain links TRBV30 to TRBJ2-6; D may be TRBD2 (6 bases). The CDR3 is 14 amino acids. Germline assignment: CDR1 GTSNPN and CDR2 SVGIG (reference sequence). V lost 4 bases and J 3 bases, leaving 10 bases between the germline ends. The CDR3 nucleotides are TGTGCCTGGACGCGGGGCGATGGGGCCAACGTCCTGACTTTC. Translation: CAWTRGDGANVLTF.

CDR3 DNA: TGTGCCAGCAGCGTGGGGGGTTATCGTACTGAAGCTTTCTTT. It codes for CASSVGGYRTEAFF. The chain has TRBV9 and TRBJ1-1, with D perhaps matching TRBD1 (5 bases). V was pared by 2 bases and J by 5 bases, with 13 bases between. Germline V CDR1 and CDR2: SGDLS, YYNGEE. CDR3 length: 14 amino acids.

This sequence joins TRBV29-1 and TRBJ1-2; D ambiguous. CDR3 length equals 12 residues. From germline, CDR1 is SQVTM and CDR2 ANQGSEA. V dropped 4 bases and J dropped 2 bases, with 8 bases sitting between them. The chain's CDR3 is CSVGSLNYGYTF. The DNA of the CDR3 is TGCAGCGTTGGGTCCCTAAACTATGGCTACACCTTC.

The genes are TRBV19 and TRBJ1-1; D unclear. Germline V gene lookup returns CDR1 LNHDA and CDR2 SQIVND (reference sequence). The CDR3 length is 12 residues. V shed 6 bases and J shed 5 bases, with 10 bases lying between them. The CDR3, as DNA: TGTGCCAGTAGCCTCTCCCGGACTGAAGCTTTCTTT. This sequence encodes CASSLSRTEAFF.

The chain has TRBV6-5 and TRBJ1-1; no clear D gene. Germline lookup yields CDR1 MNHEY and CDR2 SVGAGI. The CDR3 is 11 residues long. V lost 8 bases and J lost 6, with 10 bases in between. CDR3 amino acids: CASLRESEAFF. Here the CDR3 DNA reads TGTGCCAGCCTGCGGGAGTCTGAAGCTTTCTTT.

The rearrangement links TRBV4-1 to TRBJ1-1; weak D call: TRBD1 (6 bases). CDR1 and CDR2 from the germline V gene are MGHRA and YSYEKL. Between the trimmed V and J ends, which lost 1 base and 5 bases, there was a span of 17 bases. This CDR3 is 16 amino acids long. CDR3 in amino acids: CASSQVPPGQSTEAFF. In nucleotides, the CDR3 is TGCGCCAGCAGCCAAGTCCCCCCAGGACAGAGTACTGAAGCTTTCTTT.

This chain uses TRBV30 with TRBJ2-2; a weak D match, TRBD2 (5 bases). This CDR3 comprises 15 residues. Germline-derived CDR1 and CDR2 are GTSNPN and SVGIG (reference sequence). V was trimmed by 4 bases and J by 3 bases, leaving 15 bases between them. CDR3 region: CAWIPGRADTGELFF. Here the CDR3 DNA reads TGTGCCTGGATTCCCGGGCGAGCGGACACCGGGGAGCTGTTTTTT.

The CDR3 DNA reads TGTGCCAGCAGTGAAAAAAGGACAGGGCTTACTGAAGCTTTCTTT. Its translation: CASSEKRTGLTEAFF. J is TRBJ1-1 and V is TRBV2, with 8 nucleotides matching TRBD1. After removal of 2 bases from V and 5 bases from J, the junction contained 7 bases not matched to a gene. The CDR3 is 15 amino acids. Looked up from germline, CDR1 is SNHLY and CDR2 is FYNNEI.

This rearrangement joins TRBV3-1 (or the pseudogene TRBV3-2) to TRBJ1-5; 10 bases align to TRBD1. The junction had 5 bases not matched to a gene; V was cut back by 1 base and J by 5 bases. CDR1 and CDR2 (germline): LGHDT, YNNKEL (reference sequence). The CDR3 totals 16 residues. CDR3 protein: CASSQGDRGFDQPQHF. The DNA of the CDR3 is TGTGCCAGCAGCCAAGGGGACAGGGGATTTGATCAGCCCCAGCATTTT.

The gene calls are TRBV18 and TRBJ1-2; TRBD1 agrees at 12 bases. The germline CDR1 and CDR2 sequences are KGHSH and LQKENI. The CDR3 covers 16 residues. J gave up 8 bases and V 3 bases, and 10 bases lay outside the gene matches. The DNA of the CDR3 is TGTGCCAGCTCACCCCCGGGACAGGGGGCTTTAAAGGGCTACACCTTC. Residues: CASSPPGQGALKGYTF. Combining the CDR3 with reference TRBV18 and TRBJ1-2 gives the whole variable domain NAGVMQNPRHLVRRRGQEARLRCSPMKGHSHVYWYRQLPEEGLKFMVYLQKENIIDESGMPKERFSAEFPKEGPSILRIQQVVRGDSAAYFCASSPPGQGALKGYTFGSGTRLTVV.

The chain joins TRBV6-4 to TRBJ1-6; D gene unclear. The CDR3 sequence is 13 residues long. Germline CDR1 and CDR2: MRHNA and SNTAGT. The V gene lost 8 bases and the J gene lost 9 bases, with 14 bases spanning the gap. The CDR3 DNA reads TGTGCCAGCCAGCCGGGTACGGGTTCACCCCTCCACTTT. Its translation is CASQPGTGSPLHF.

This clone appeared once. This chain uses TRBV12-3 or TRBV12-4 with TRBJ2-7, with D maybe TRBD1 (5 bases). Trimming took off 3 bases at V and 5 bases at J, with 11 bases between the two ends. CDR3 length: 13 residues. CDR3 nucleotides: TGTGCCAGCAGTTTGGTCAGGGTAGACGAGCAGTACTTC. Protein sequence: CASSLVRVDEQYF.

The chain uses TRBV15 and TRBJ1-5; D call uncertain. CDR1 and CDR2 (germline): LNHNV, YYDKDF (reference sequence). Trimming shortened V by 4 bases and J by 4 bases, and 8 bases separated the two germline ends. The CDR3 runs 13 residues. The CDR3 DNA reads as TGTGCCACCAGCACCATCAGAAATCAGCCCCAGCATTTT. Translation: CATSTIRNQPQHF. Looking up the rest from reference TRBV15 and TRBJ1-5 gives the full variable domain: DAMVIQNPRYQVTQFGKPVTLSCSQTLNHNVMYWYQQKSSQAPKLLFHYYDKDFNNEADTPDNFQSRRPNTSFCFLDIRSPGLGDTAMYLCATSTIRNQPQHFGDGTRLSIL.

The rearrangement links TRBV19 to TRBJ1-5; tentatively, D is TRBD1 (6 bases). Germline V gene data show CDR1 as LNHDA and CDR2 as SQIVND (reference sequence). This CDR3 has 18 residues. Trimming pared 3 bases from V and 1 base from J, leaving 19 bases between. The CDR3 reads CASSMGWPRGTSNQPQHF. DNA for the CDR3: TGTGCCAGTAGTATGGGGTGGCCCAGGGGAACGAGCAATCAGCCCCAGCATTTT.

CDR3 nucleotide sequence: TGTGCCTGGAGTGGGCAGGCAGAAGCTTTCTTT. Protein sequence: CAWSGQAEAFF. The V call is TRBV30, the J call TRBJ1-1; D uncertain. The ends were cut back, 1 base at V and 8 bases at J, with 8 bases in the middle. Germline V gives CDR1 GTSNPN, CDR2 SVGIG (reference sequence). CDR3 size: 11 residues.

The gene calls are TRBV12-5 and TRBJ1-5; D possibly corresponds to TRBD1 (6 bases). The CDR3 is made up of 17 amino acids. Germline lookup yields CDR1 LGHNT and CDR2 FRNRAP. V was trimmed by 5 bases and J by 1 base, leaving 18 bases between them. CDR3 nucleotides: TGTGCTAGTGGTCCATCACAGGGAAGAGTAAGCAATCAGCCCCAGCATTTT. This gives the protein CASGPSQGRVSNQPQHF.

V usage is TRBV7-9 and J usage is TRBJ1-3; D is possibly TRBD1 (5 bases). Trimming stripped 3 bases from V and 4 bases from J, with 10 bases between. The CDR3 length is 14 residues. CDR1 and CDR2 (germline): SEHNR, FQNEAQ (reference sequence). The CDR3, as DNA: TGTGCCAGCAGCTTCCAGGGATCAGGAAACACCATATATTTT. Encoded protein: CASSFQGSGNTIYF.

This chain links TRBV7-9 with TRBJ1-1, with a possible D match to TRBD1 (5 bases). In germline, CDR1 is SEHNR, CDR2 FQNEAQ (reference sequence). The CDR3 loop spans 14 amino acids. V dropped 4 bases and J dropped 3 bases, with 12 bases sitting between them. CDR3 bases: TGTGCCAGCAGCTCGTGGGGCGCCGACACTGAAGCTTTCTTT. Its protein is CASSSWGADTEAFF.

This chain joins TRBV2 and TRBJ2-7, with no clear D. Germline CDR1 reads SNHLY; CDR2 reads FYNNEI. The length of the CDR3 is 15 residues. Trimming took 4 bases from V and 3 from J, leaving 16 bases between them. Written as DNA, the CDR3 is TGTGCCAGCAGTGGCCGACTGGCTACTGGCTACGAGCAGTACTTC. Translated: CASSGRLATGYEQYF.

This clone was seen only a few times. This sequence joins TRBV3-1 (or the pseudogene TRBV3-2) and TRBJ1-2; D not certain. CDR3 length equals 13 residues. Per germline, CDR1 LGHDT and CDR2 YNNKEL (reference sequence). Trimming stripped 4 bases from V and 0 bases from J, with 6 bases between. In DNA, the CDR3 is TGTGCCAGCAGCCTGACATCTAACTATGGCTACACCTTC. Protein product: CASSLTSNYGYTF.

This clone was picked up one time. The chain couples TRBV9 to TRBJ2-6; 9 positions agree with TRBD1. This CDR3 is 17 amino acids long. CDR1 and CDR2 from the germline V gene are SGDLS and YYNGEE. Losses at the gene ends were 2 bases for V and 2 bases for J; bases not matched to a gene: 5. Here the CDR3 DNA reads TGTGCCAGCAGCGTTACAGGGGGCAACGCTGGGGCCAACGTCCTGACTTTC. Protein sequence: CASSVTGGNAGANVLTF.

This clone was seen only a few times. V usage is TRBV12-3 or TRBV12-4 and J usage is TRBJ1-6, with D unclear. CDR3 length equals 13 residues. The ends were cut back, 4 bases at V and 3 bases at J, with 4 bases in the middle. CDR3 loop: CASSSYYNSPLHF. In DNA, the CDR3 is TGTGCCAGCAGTTCTTACTATAATTCACCCCTCCACTTT.

The rearrangement joins TRBV11-2 to TRBJ2-7; no definite D call. Germline CDR1 reads SGHAT; CDR2 reads FQNNGV. The CDR3 has 11 residues. V dropped 5 bases and J dropped 4 bases, with 6 bases sitting between them. CDR3 DNA sequence: TGTGCCAGCAGCCAGATATACGAGCAGTACTTC. Its protein is CASSQIYEQYF.

The V and J genes are TRBV5-1 and TRBJ1-1; a weak D match, TRBD1 (6 bases). Trimming pared 4 bases from V and 2 bases from J, leaving 15 bases between. Germline V gene data show CDR1 as SGHRS and CDR2 as YFSETQ. The CDR3 contains 15 residues. In DNA, the CDR3 is TGCGCCAGCAGCACATCCGGGACACCAAACACTGAAGCTTTCTTT. Protein sequence: CASSTSGTPNTEAFF.

This chain uses TRBV5-4 with TRBJ1-4, with a tentative D call TRBD1 (5 bases). Per germline, CDR1 SGHNT and CDR2 YYREEE (reference sequence). This CDR3 comprises 15 residues. V lost 4 bases and J lost 4, with 14 bases in between. CDR3: CASSPEGEGNEKLFF. CDR3 sequence (DNA): TGTGCCAGCAGCCCAGAAGGGGAGGGTAATGAAAAACTGTTTTTT.